These 27 T cell receptor beta chains share one sample of origin, sequenced in a study of vaccination and CD4 T cells after COVID-19. Treatment denoted: approximately 10-day PBMC culture with coronavirus spike peptide pools or control peptides (ViraFEST assay). With the Oncomine TCR Beta short-read assay, DNA from cultured CD4+ T cells was sequenced. A single record per CDR3 protein comes from TCRdb applying MiXCR to the PCR reads. The top ten hold 30% to 35% of the sample, which has about 10,000 distinct CDR3 sequences, around 57% seen once. No antigen has been assigned to these receptors. Material for sequencing was CD4+ T cells from blood, cultured in vitro. These TCRs come from a human donor who had recovered from COVID-19.

The chain carries TRBV20-1 and TRBJ1-2; 7 bases match TRBD1. The CDR3 loop spans 10 amino acids. Germline CDR1 and CDR2: DFQATT and SNEGSKA (reference sequence). The J segment lost 7 bases and the V segment lost 5 bases, leaving 1 base of the junction unmatched. The CDR3, as DNA: TGCAGTGCTCCAGGGGGTGGCTACACCTTC. This sequence encodes CSAPGGGYTF.

This clonotype has more than one count but fewer than ten. This chain joins TRBV20-1 and TRBJ1-1; no clear D gene. The germline CDR1 and CDR2 sequences are DFQATT and SNEGSKA (reference sequence). Trimming took 1 base from V and 0 from J, leaving 9 bases between them. The CDR3 contains 14 residues. The CDR3 here is CSARGGRLNTEAFF. The DNA for the CDR3 is TGCAGTGCTAGAGGCGGACGGTTGAACACTGAAGCTTTCTTT.

The chain joins TRBV10-1 to TRBJ1-1, with D perhaps matching TRBD1 (5 bases). The CDR3 length is 14 residues. Per germline, CDR1 WNHNN and CDR2 SYGVQD (reference sequence). Trimming removed 5 bases at V and 6 bases at J, with 16 bases between. Here the CDR3 DNA reads TGCGCCAGCAGTTCCCGGACTCTGGGGGCTGAAGCTTTCTTT. This codes for CASSSRTLGAEAFF.

This chain uses TRBV11-1 with TRBJ2-7; D gene unclear. The CDR3 is 13 amino acids. V was shortened by 5 bases and J by 0 bases, with 8 bases between the two germline ends. Germline CDR1 reads SGHAT; CDR2 reads FQDESV (reference sequence). CDR3 DNA sequence: TGTGCCAGCAGCGCCCCGGGCTCCTACGAGCAGTACTTC. Protein sequence: CASSAPGSYEQYF.

Concerning this clonotype itself: This likely stems from a read error, as it lies one base from a far larger clone. The chain is built from TRBV7-9 and TRBJ1-1; D not certain. Trimming took off 0 bases at V and 14 bases at J, with 19 bases between the two ends. CDR1 SEHNR and CDR2 FQNEAQ come from the germline V gene (reference sequence). The CDR3 is 14 residues long. The CDR3: CASSLASSQARVFF. CDR3 in DNA: TGTGCCAGCAGCTTAGCCTCATCCCAGGCCCGAGTCTTCTTT.

This chain joins TRBV2 and TRBJ1-2; 8 bases map to TRBD1. This CDR3 is built from 13 residues. V dropped 7 bases and J dropped 3; count of bases not matched to a gene: 4. Looked up from germline, CDR1 is SNHLY and CDR2 is FYNNEI. The DNA for the CDR3 is TGTGCCAGCACCTCGGACAGGGACTATGGCTACACCTTC. This gives the protein CASTSDRDYGYTF.

The gene calls are TRBV11-2 and TRBJ2-5; TRBD2 agrees at 10 bases. The junction had 8 bases not matched to a gene; V was cut back by 5 bases and J by 5 bases. The germline V gene has CDR1 SGHAT and CDR2 FQNNGV. This CDR3 spans 15 amino acids. As DNA, the CDR3 is TGTGCCAGCAGCCCACTCCTACTAGCGGGGGAGACCCAGTACTTC. It yields the protein CASSPLLLAGETQYF.

CDR3 protein: CASSPLDSTDTQYF. The CDR3 DNA reads TGCGCCAGCAGCCCCCTGGACAGCACAGATACGCAGTATTTT. The genes are TRBV5-1 and TRBJ2-3, with unresolved D. The V gene lost 4 bases and the J gene lost 0 bases, with 9 bases spanning the gap. Germline loops: CDR1 SGHRS, CDR2 YFSETQ. The CDR3 has 14 amino acids.

The chain is built from TRBV5-4 and TRBJ1-6; tentatively, D is TRBD1 (6 bases). The length of the CDR3 is 13 residues. The V end lost 0 bases, the J end lost 9 bases, and 7 bases lay between the germline ends. Germline loops: CDR1 SGHNT, CDR2 YYREEE (reference sequence). CDR3 region: CASSLDRVSPLHF. The CDR3 DNA is TGTGCCAGCAGCTTGGACAGGGTTTCACCCCTCCACTTT.

CDR3 nucleotide sequence: TGTGCCATCAGTGATAGGCTAGCAGGAGTCGGGGAGCTGTTTTTT. It encodes CAISDRLAGVGELFF. The genes are TRBV10-3 and TRBJ2-2, with D possibly matching TRBD2 (5 bases). Trimming cost V 3 bases and J 7 bases, with 15 bases left between them. The germline V gene encodes CDR1 ENHRY and CDR2 SYGVKD. The CDR3 has 15 amino acids.

The CDR3 protein is CASNINSNQPQHF. The CDR3 nucleotides are TGTGCCAGCAATATTAATAGCAATCAGCCCCAGCATTTT. The chain employs TRBV2 and TRBJ1-5; D is ambiguous. CDR1 is SNHLY and CDR2 is FYNNEI in the germline V gene. V lost 7 bases and J 0 bases, leaving 7 bases between the germline ends. The length of the CDR3 is 13 residues.

A word on this clonotype: The junction and the germline gene differ at one end; a read error may be behind it. This chain links TRBV6-1 with TRBJ1-1; D remains unclear. The CDR3 has 11 amino acids. Germline assignment: CDR1 MNHNS and CDR2 SASEGT. The CDR3 DNA reads TGTGCCAGCAGTGAATTCGGGGATGCTTCCTTT. This sequence encodes CASSEFGDASF.

This chain links TRBV7-9 with TRBJ2-5; D is possibly TRBD2 (6 bases). Trimming cost V 5 bases and J 10 bases, with 20 bases left between them. Germline lookup yields CDR1 SEHNR and CDR2 FQNEAQ (reference sequence). This CDR3 is 14 amino acids long. The CDR3 loop is CASSQGAGPQGQYF. CDR3 DNA: TGTGCCAGCAGCCAAGGGGCGGGGCCCCAGGGCCAGTACTTC.

This clonotype occurred a few times. V is TRBV6-5 and J is TRBJ2-7; 9 positions agree with TRBD2. Trimming removed 2 bases from V and 4 bases from J; junction bases left unmatched: 9. Germline V lookup: CDR1 MNHEY, CDR2 SVGAGI. CDR3 size: 16 residues. CDR3 sequence: CASSYPLVAGAYEQYF. CDR3 bases: TGTGCCAGCAGTTACCCGCTGGTAGCGGGGGCGTACGAGCAGTACTTC.

This clonotype appeared a few times. This sequence joins TRBV28 and TRBJ2-3, with D uncertain. This CDR3 has 15 residues. V lost 4 bases, J lost 1 base, and 12 bases lay in between. The germline V gene encodes CDR1 MDHEN and CDR2 SYDVKM. For the CDR3, the DNA is TGTGCCAGCAGTTCTCCTCAGACCCGCACAGATACGCAGTATTTT. It translates to CASSSPQTRTDTQYF. Full variable domain (outside the CDR3, taken from reference TRBV28 and TRBJ2-3): DVKVTQSSRYLVKRTGEKVFLECVQDMDHENMFWYRQDPGLGLRLIYFSYDVKMKEKGDIPEGYSVSREKKERFSLILESASTNQTSMYLCASSSPQTRTDTQYFGPGTRLTVL.

The chain has TRBV20-1 and TRBJ2-2; tentative D call: TRBD1 (6 bases). The germline V and J ends were trimmed by 4 bases and 1 base, with 10 bases remaining between them. Germline-derived CDR1 and CDR2 are DFQATT and SNEGSKA (reference sequence). The CDR3 has 14 residues. CDR3 nucleotide sequence: TGCAGTGCTAAAGGGGACAAGAACACCGGGGAGCTGTTTTTT. It is translated as CSAKGDKNTGELFF.

This clonotype showed up just once. This sequence joins TRBV7-9 and TRBJ1-1; a weak D match, TRBD1 (5 bases). There are 13 residues in the CDR3. Per germline, CDR1 SEHNR and CDR2 FQNEAQ (reference sequence). V was pared by 2 bases and J by 3 bases, with 7 bases between. CDR3 sequence: CASSLRGDTEAFF. CDR3 bases: TGTGCCAGCAGCTTAAGGGGAGACACTGAAGCTTTCTTT.

The chain carries TRBV7-2 and TRBJ1-1, with D perhaps TRBD1 (6 bases). This CDR3 spans 17 amino acids. V was clipped by 3 bases and J by 5 bases, with 22 bases between them. Germline CDR1 SGHTA, CDR2 FQGNSA. CDR3 sequence reads: CASSLGTRGNRGTEAFF. CDR3 in DNA: TGTGCCAGCAGCTTGGGGACACGGGGGAATCGAGGGACTGAAGCTTTCTTT. Full variable domain (missing parts from reference TRBV7-2 and TRBJ1-1): GAGVSQSPSNKVTEKGKDVELRCDPISGHTALYWYRQSLGQGLEFLIYFQGNSAPDKSGLPSDRFSAERTGGSVSTLTIQRTQQEDSAVYLCASSLGTRGNRGTEAFFGQGTRLTVV.

V usage is TRBV11-3 and J usage is TRBJ2-1; D may match TRBD1 or TRBD2 (7 bases each). V was clipped by 8 bases and J by 2 bases, with 19 bases between them. This CDR3 contains 16 residues. Germline CDR1 reads SGHNT; CDR2 reads YENEEA. The CDR3 DNA sequence: TGTGCCAGCCTGTATTCAGGGGGGGCAACCTACAATGAGCAGTTCTTC. It yields the protein CASLYSGGATYNEQFF.

This clonotype has just one count. The gene calls are TRBV6-1 and TRBJ1-1; 10 bases map to TRBD1. Trimming removed 7 bases from V and 6 bases from J; junction bases left unmatched: 8. Germline V gene sequence: CDR1 MNHNS, CDR2 SASEGT. The CDR3 loop spans 14 amino acids. The CDR3, as DNA: TGTGCCAGCAACCAGGGACAGGGGAGGTCTGAAGCTTTCTTT. Translating it yields CASNQGQGRSEAFF.

The chain recombines TRBV19 with TRBJ1-5, with TRBD1 matching 10 bases. Trimming at V came to 2 bases and at J to 2 bases, leaving 3 bases not matched to a gene. The CDR3 is 16 amino acids. CDR1 and CDR2 from the germline V gene are LNHDA and SQIVND (reference sequence). CDR3 loop: CASSIRDRGGNQPQHF. The CDR3 region has the DNA TGTGCCAGTAGTATACGGGACAGGGGTGGCAATCAGCCCCAGCATTTT.

The V call is TRBV20-1, the J call TRBJ1-5; D unclear. The CDR3 length is 15 residues. Between the trimmed V and J ends, which lost 0 bases and 2 bases, there was a span of 11 bases. Per germline, CDR1 DFQATT and CDR2 SNEGSKA (reference sequence). CDR3 residues: CSARDPRRGNQPQHF. DNA of the CDR3: TGCAGTGCTAGAGATCCCAGGAGGGGCAATCAGCCCCAGCATTTT.

The chain carries TRBV5-1 and TRBJ1-1; D is undetermined. This CDR3 comprises 13 residues. Germline CDR1 is SGHRS and CDR2 is YFSETQ. V gave up 6 bases and J gave up 0 bases, with 9 bases separating them. CDR3 in DNA: TGCGCCAGCAAGGAGACCGTGAACACTGAAGCTTTCTTT. Protein sequence: CASKETVNTEAFF.

This clonotype was seen only a few times. This CDR3 is CSARDGGVDTDTQYF. The CDR3 bases are TGCAGTGCTAGAGATGGGGGGGTCGACACAGATACGCAGTATTTT. The chain links TRBV20-1 to TRBJ2-3; 7 positions match TRBD2. V was clipped by 0 bases and J by 2 bases; unmatched bases: 5. This CDR3 spans 15 amino acids. Germline lookup yields CDR1 DFQATT and CDR2 SNEGSKA (reference sequence).

The chain combines TRBV7-3 with TRBJ2-3; TRBD2 agrees at 7 bases. J was trimmed by 6 bases and V by 3 bases; bases with no gene match: 3. The CDR3 sequence is 13 residues long. Germline CDR1 is SGHTA and CDR2 is FQGTGA. DNA for the CDR3: TGTGCCAGCAGCTTGCGGGAGAGGGATACGCAGTATTTT. Translating gives CASSLRERDTQYF. Looking up the rest from reference TRBV7-3 and TRBJ2-3 gives the full variable domain: GAGVSQTPSNKVTEKGKYVELRCDPISGHTALYWYRQSLGQGPEFLIYFQGTGAADDSGLPNDRFFAVRPEGSVSTLKIQRTERGDSAVYLCASSLRERDTQYFGPGTRLTVL.

This sequence joins TRBV19 and TRBJ2-2; 8 nucleotides align to TRBD1. The ends lost 3 bases at V and 8 bases at J; junction bases unmatched: 5. The germline CDR1 and CDR2 sequences are LNHDA and SQIVND (reference sequence). The CDR3 is 14 amino acids. The chain's CDR3 is CASSMRTGKGELFF. The CDR3 DNA sequence: TGTGCCAGTAGTATGAGGACAGGGAAAGGGGAGCTGTTTTTT.

This clonotype has more than one count but fewer than ten. The chain joins TRBV20-1 to TRBJ1-5, with D perhaps TRBD1 (6 bases). With 6 bases removed from V and 3 bases from J, the gap between germline ends came to 15 bases. Germline CDR1 and CDR2: DFQATT and SNEGSKA (reference sequence). The CDR3 length is 14 residues. CDR3 residues: CSASSNRVNQPQHF. In nucleotides, the CDR3 is TGCAGTGCCAGCTCCAACAGGGTCAATCAGCCCCAGCATTTT.